This TCR beta chain came from a study of T cells in Graves' hyperthyroidism and ophthalmopathy. This clonotype was detected many times. V lost 0 bases and J 2 bases, leaving 10 bases between the germline ends. Germline CDR1 and CDR2: LGHNA and YNFKEQ. The CDR3 is made up of 15 amino acids. Amplification of TCR beta CDR3 regions was performed using RNA transcripts as template. The HTBI set primed first-round TCR CDR3 RT-PCR. TCRdb re-called the multiplex PCR reads through MiXCR, storing one row per CDR3 protein. The sample includes roughly 510,000 distinct CDR3 sequences, 40% to 50% of them seen just once.

The clonotype comes from an adult woman with Graves' disease, either hyperthyroidism or ophthalmopathy (not recorded which). This chain links TRBV4-2 with TRBJ2-5, with a possible D match to TRBD1 (5 bases). Sequenced: peripheral blood or thyroid tissue (not recorded which). This CDR3 is CASSQEFSGQETQYF. The CDR3 coding sequence is TGTGCCAGCAGCCAAGAGTTCTCAGGGCAAGAGACCCAGTACTTC.